The source of this T cell receptor (beta chain) is a study of T cell responses to AZD1222 COVID-19 vaccine. General observations from the study: Unmutated variant regions reportedly attract nearly half of all spike-specific TCRs. Sampling captured repertoires only after the peak T cell response.

In regard to this clone: Its antigen is not identified.

V was clipped by 4 bases and J by 6 bases, with 13 bases between them. Germline CDR1 and CDR2: SGHTA and FQGTGA. This CDR3 region has 13 residues. The assay was immunoSEQ multiplex PCR, and TCRdb's table has in-frame clones only and misses some. The sample yields about 150,000 clones, roughly 91% seen once. The receptor's source is an adult who received the AZD1222 COVID-19 vaccine. The chain combines TRBV7-3 with TRBJ2-7; D remains unclear. Source: peripheral blood, taken 28 days after the second AZD1222 dose. CDR3 nucleotide sequence: TGTGCCAGCAGCTACACTTATTTCAGCGAGCAGTACTTC. It yields the protein CASSYTYFSEQYF. The full variable domain, rest sourced from reference TRBV7-3 and TRBJ2-7, is GAGVSQTPSNKVTEKGKYVELRCDPISGHTALYWYRQSLGQGPEFLIYFQGTGAADDSGLPNDRFFAVRPEGSVSTLKIQRTERGDSAVYLCASSYTYFSEQYFGPGTRLTVT.